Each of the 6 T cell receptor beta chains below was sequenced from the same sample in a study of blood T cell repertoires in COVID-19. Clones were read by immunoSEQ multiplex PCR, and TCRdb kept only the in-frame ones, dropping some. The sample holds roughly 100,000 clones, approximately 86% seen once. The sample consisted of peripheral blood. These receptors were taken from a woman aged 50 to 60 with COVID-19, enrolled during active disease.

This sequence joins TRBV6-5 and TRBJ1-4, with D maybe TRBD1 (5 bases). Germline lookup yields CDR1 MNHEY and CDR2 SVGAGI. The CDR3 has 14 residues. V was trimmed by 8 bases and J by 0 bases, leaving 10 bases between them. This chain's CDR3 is CASRGVATNEKLFF. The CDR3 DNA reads TGTGCCAGCCGGGGGGTTGCAACTAATGAAAAACTGTTTTTT.

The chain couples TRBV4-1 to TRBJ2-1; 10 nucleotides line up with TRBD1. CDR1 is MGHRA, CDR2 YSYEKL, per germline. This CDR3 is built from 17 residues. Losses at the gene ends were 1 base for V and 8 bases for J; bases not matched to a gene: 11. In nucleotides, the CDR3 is TGCGCCAGCAGCCAAGGGACCGGGACAGGGGCCAACCATGAGCAGTTCTTC. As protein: CASSQGTGTGANHEQFF.

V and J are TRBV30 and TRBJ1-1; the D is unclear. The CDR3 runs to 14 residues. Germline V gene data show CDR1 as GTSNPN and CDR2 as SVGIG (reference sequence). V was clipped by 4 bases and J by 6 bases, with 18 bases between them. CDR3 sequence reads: CAWTPYPAVAEAFF. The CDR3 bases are TGTGCCTGGACCCCGTACCCGGCGGTCGCTGAAGCTTTCTTT. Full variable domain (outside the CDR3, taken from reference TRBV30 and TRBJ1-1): SQTIHQWPATLVQPVGSPLSLECTVEGTSNPNLYWYRQAAGRGLQLLFYSVGIGQISSEVPQNLSASRPQDRQFILSSKKLLLSDSGFYLCAWTPYPAVAEAFFGQGTRLTVV.

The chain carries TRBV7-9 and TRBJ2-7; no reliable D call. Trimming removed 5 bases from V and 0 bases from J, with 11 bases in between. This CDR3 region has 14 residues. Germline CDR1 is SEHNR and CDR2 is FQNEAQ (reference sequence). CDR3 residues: CASSPRSSSYEQYF. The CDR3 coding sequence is TGTGCCAGCAGCCCCCGTTCGAGCTCCTACGAGCAGTACTTC. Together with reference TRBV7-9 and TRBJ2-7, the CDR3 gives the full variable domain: DTGVSQNPRHKITKRGQNVTFRCDPISEHNRLYWYRQTLGQGPEFLTYFQNEAQLEKSRLLSDRFSAERPKGSFSTLEIQRTEQGDSAMYLCASSPRSSSYEQYFGPGTRLTVT.

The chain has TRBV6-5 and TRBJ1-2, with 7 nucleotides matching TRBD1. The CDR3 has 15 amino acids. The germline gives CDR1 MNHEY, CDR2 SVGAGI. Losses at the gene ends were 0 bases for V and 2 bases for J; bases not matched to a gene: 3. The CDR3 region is CASSYSIQGNYGYTF. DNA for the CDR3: TGTGCCAGCAGTTACTCAATACAGGGGAACTATGGCTACACCTTC.

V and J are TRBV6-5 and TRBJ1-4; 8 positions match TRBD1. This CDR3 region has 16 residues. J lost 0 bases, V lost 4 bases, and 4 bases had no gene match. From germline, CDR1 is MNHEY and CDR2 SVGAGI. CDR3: CASSLQGVATNEKLFF. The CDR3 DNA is TGTGCCAGCAGTTTACAGGGGGTTGCAACTAATGAAAAACTGTTTTTT.